The present TCR beta chain was sequenced within a study of T cell changes during pregnancy in multiple sclerosis. V lost 0 bases and J lost 4, with 10 bases in between. Germline CDR1 and CDR2: SGHNT and YYREEE (reference sequence). The CDR3 totals 15 residues. Generated by immunoSEQ multiplex PCR, the TCRdb table keeps only in-frame clones and is missing some. Found here are tens of thousands of clones, about 91% of them singletons; the top ten hold about 1%. This chain links TRBV5-4 with TRBJ1-4; D is ambiguous. The TCR sequence derives from a female donor in good health, enrolled as a control in a pregnancy study. Specimen: peripheral blood, collected after pregnancy. DNA for the CDR3: TGTGCCAGCAGCTTGGACTCAGGAAGTAATGAAAAACTGTTTTTT. Residues: CASSLDSGSNEKLFF.